Following are 7 T cell receptor beta chains from one sample sequenced in a study of blood T cell repertoires in COVID-19. Measured with immunoSEQ multiplex PCR; TCRdb has only the in-frame clones, and not every one. The sample has about 270,000 clones, about 89% seen once. Sequencing was carried out using peripheral blood. These receptors came from a woman in her fifties or sixties who had recovered from COVID-19.

This clone has more than one count but fewer than ten. The V call is TRBV19, the J call TRBJ2-7, with 9 bases that match TRBD2. V gave up 3 bases and J gave up 0 bases; unmatched junction bases: 3. The V gene's germline CDR1 is LNHDA and CDR2 SQIVND (reference sequence). This CDR3 is 15 amino acids long. The CDR3 spells CASSIRAGGSYEQYF. DNA of the CDR3: TGTGCCAGTAGTATCAGAGCGGGGGGCTCCTACGAGCAGTACTTC.

The V and J genes are TRBV15 and TRBJ2-3, with D maybe TRBD2 (6 bases). CDR1 and CDR2 from the germline V gene are LNHNV and YYDKDF (reference sequence). V lost 8 bases, J lost 1 base, and 13 bases lay in between. The CDR3 has 14 amino acids. CDR3 loop: CATGGWEGTDTQYF. The CDR3, as DNA: TGTGCCACCGGGGGGTGGGAAGGCACAGATACGCAGTATTTT. Complete variable domain (other parts from reference TRBV15 and TRBJ2-3): DAMVIQNPRYQVTQFGKPVTLSCSQTLNHNVMYWYQQKSSQAPKLLFHYYDKDFNNEADTPDNFQSRRPNTSFCFLDIRSPGLGDTAMYLCATGGWEGTDTQYFGPGTRLTVL.

The V and J genes are TRBV18 and TRBJ1-6; the D is unclear. V was shortened by 2 bases and J by 7 bases, with 9 bases between the two germline ends. Germline lookup yields CDR1 KGHSH and CDR2 LQKENI. CDR3 length equals 14 residues. The CDR3 sequence: CASSPNGGNSPLHF. CDR3 nucleotide sequence: TGTGCCAGCTCACCAAACGGAGGGAATTCACCCCTCCACTTT.

This chain joins TRBV7-2 and TRBJ2-1; TRBD2 is a possible D gene (7 bases). Trimming pared 2 bases from V and 9 bases from J, leaving 14 bases between. The CDR3 contains 14 residues. Germline loops: CDR1 SGHTA, CDR2 FQGNSA. CDR3: CASSLRGGVPEQFF. DNA for the CDR3: TGTGCCAGCAGCTTAAGGGGGGGGGTCCCTGAGCAGTTCTTC.

The V gene is TRBV13, the J gene TRBJ2-5; the D gene is possibly TRBD1 (6 bases). Germline CDR1 PRHDT, CDR2 FYEKMQ (reference sequence). This CDR3 has 13 amino acids. V lost 3 bases, J lost 5 bases, and 10 bases lay in between. The CDR3 region has the DNA TGTGCCAGCAGCTTGGAAACAGGGGAGACCCAGTACTTC. It translates to CASSLETGETQYF.

The chain has TRBV4-1 and TRBJ2-3, with TRBD1 as a possible D gene (5 bases). Germline assignment: CDR1 MGHRA and CDR2 YSYEKL. The V and J ends lost 5 bases and 4 bases respectively, with 16 bases between them. CDR3 size: 15 residues. CDR3 residues: CASSKTKTVADTQYF. Here the CDR3 DNA reads TGCGCCAGCAGCAAAACGAAGACAGTGGCAGATACGCAGTATTTT.

This clone has a single count. CDR3 in amino acids: CASGERNTIYF. The CDR3 DNA reads as TGCGCCAGCGGTGAGCGAAACACCATATATTTT. V usage is TRBV5-1 and J usage is TRBJ1-3, with D uncertain. Trimming left V 7 bases short and J 5 bases short, with 7 bases between. The CDR3 is made up of 11 amino acids. Germline values: CDR1 SGHRS, CDR2 YFSETQ.